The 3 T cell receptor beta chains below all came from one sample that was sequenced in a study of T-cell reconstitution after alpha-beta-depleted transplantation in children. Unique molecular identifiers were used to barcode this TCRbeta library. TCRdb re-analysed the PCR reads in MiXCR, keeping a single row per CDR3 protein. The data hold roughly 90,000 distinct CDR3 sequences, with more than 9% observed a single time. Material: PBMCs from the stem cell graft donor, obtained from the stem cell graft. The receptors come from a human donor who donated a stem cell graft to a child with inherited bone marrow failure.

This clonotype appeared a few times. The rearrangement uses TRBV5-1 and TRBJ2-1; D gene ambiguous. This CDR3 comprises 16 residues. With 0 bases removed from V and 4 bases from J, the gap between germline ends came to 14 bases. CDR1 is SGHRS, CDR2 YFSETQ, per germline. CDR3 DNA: TGCGCCAGCAGCTTGGAATTTGGGCAGAAATACAATGAGCAGTTCTTC. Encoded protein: CASSLEFGQKYNEQFF.

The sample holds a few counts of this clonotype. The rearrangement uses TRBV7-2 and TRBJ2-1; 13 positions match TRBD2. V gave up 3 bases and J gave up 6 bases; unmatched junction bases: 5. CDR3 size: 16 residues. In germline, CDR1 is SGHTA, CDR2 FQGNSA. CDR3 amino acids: CASSFRTSGSSNEQFF. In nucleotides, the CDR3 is TGTGCCAGCAGCTTCCGGACTAGCGGGAGTTCCAATGAGCAGTTCTTC.

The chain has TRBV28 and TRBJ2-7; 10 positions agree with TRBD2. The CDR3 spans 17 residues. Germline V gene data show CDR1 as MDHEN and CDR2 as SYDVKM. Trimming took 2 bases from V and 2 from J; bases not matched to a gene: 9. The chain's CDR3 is CASSLRLAGVTTYEQYF. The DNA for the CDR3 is TGTGCCAGCAGTTTACGGCTAGCGGGAGTTACTACCTACGAGCAGTACTTC.